This T cell receptor (beta chain) was profiled in a study of glioma-infiltrating T cells after dendritic cell vaccination. TCRdb keeps only in-frame clones here, not all; method: immunoSEQ multiplex PCR. The table includes some 87,000 clones, more than 75% detected once. V lost 7 bases to trimming and J lost 3 bases, with 13 bases between them. Looked up from germline, CDR1 is GTSNPN and CDR2 is SVGIG (reference sequence). This CDR3 has 13 amino acids. The specimen comprised blood, sampled before dendritic cell vaccination. The V and J genes are TRBV30 and TRBJ2-1, with a tentative D call TRBD1 (5 bases). The TCR originated in a human donor with glioblastoma. The CDR3 sequence: CAFNRQIYNEQFF. The CDR3 coding sequence is TGTGCCTTTAATCGACAGATCTACAATGAGCAGTTCTTC.